These 21 T cell receptor beta chains were all obtained from the same sample, sequenced in a study of persistence of HIV-infected CD4 T cells. Overlapping HIV-1 Gag 15-mer peptides at about 1 ug per peptide per mL were used. Sorting selected CD4+ T cells upregulating both CD40 ligand and CD69. Antigens of these TCRs are unknown. The libraries were made with immunoSEQ version 4 in survey mode. Libraries were prepared by immunoSEQ multiplex PCR; TCRdb keeps only in-frame clonotypes and omits some of them. This table has about 19,000 clones, approximately 60% appearing once. The starting material was CD4+ T cells sorted from PBMCs after roughly 17-hour stimulation, obtained from a patient who received antiretroviral therapy. These receptors were collected from an adult woman with HIV who was CMV-seropositive.

Only a few counts were recorded for this clone. V usage is TRBV2 and J usage is TRBJ1-1, with D tentatively TRBD1 (6 bases). The CDR3 is 13 residues long. Trimming left V 4 bases short and J 4 bases short, with 10 bases between. CDR1 and CDR2 (germline): SNHLY, FYNNEI. The CDR3 region has the DNA TGTGCCAGCAGTGGTCCCAGGGGCACTGAAGCTTTCTTT. The encoded protein is CASSGPRGTEAFF.

This clone was picked up one time. CDR3 loop: CASSQVKPGANSPLHF. CDR3 DNA: TGTGCCAGCAGCCAAGTCAAGCCGGGGGCTAATTCACCCCTCCACTTT. The chain recombines TRBV3-1 (or the pseudogene TRBV3-2) with TRBJ1-6, with D maybe TRBD1 (6 bases). The V gene lost 1 base and the J gene lost 6 bases, with 13 bases spanning the gap. The CDR3 length is 16 residues. Germline CDR1 reads LGHDT; CDR2 reads YNNKEL (reference sequence).

This chain uses TRBV10-2 with TRBJ2-2; 11 positions agree with TRBD2. V was pared by 4 bases and J by 13 bases, with 8 bases of the junction left unmatched. This CDR3 has 14 amino acids. Germline V gene lookup returns CDR1 WSHSY and CDR2 SAAADI. The CDR3 nucleotides read TGCGCCAGCAGTGTGACTAGCGGGACAGGTGGGCTGTTTTTT. Its translation is CASSVTSGTGGLFF.

This chain connects TRBV7-3 to TRBJ1-1; D is possibly TRBD1 (5 bases). CDR1 is SGHTA, CDR2 FQGTGA, per germline. The CDR3 length is 15 residues. V was pared by 4 bases and J by 4 bases, with 16 bases between. In DNA, the CDR3 is TGTGCCAGCAGCTGGGGTAGGGGCGTGGGCACTGAAGCTTTCTTT. Protein product: CASSWGRGVGTEAFF. Drawing the rest from reference TRBV7-3 and TRBJ1-1, the complete variable domain is GAGVSQTPSNKVTEKGKYVELRCDPISGHTALYWYRQSLGQGPEFLIYFQGTGAADDSGLPNDRFFAVRPEGSVSTLKIQRTERGDSAVYLCASSWGRGVGTEAFFGQGTRLTVV.

The chain uses TRBV7-9 and TRBJ2-7; D may be TRBD2 (6 bases). CDR1 SEHNR and CDR2 FQNEAQ come from the germline V gene (reference sequence). This CDR3 has 15 residues. V was trimmed by 5 bases and J by 0 bases, leaving 14 bases between them. CDR3 in amino acids: CASSRERDPSYEQYF. The CDR3 bases are TGTGCCAGCAGCCGGGAGAGGGATCCCTCCTACGAGCAGTACTTC.

J is TRBJ2-7 and V is TRBV6-1; D perhaps matches TRBD1 (6 bases). The ends were cut back, 3 bases at V and 4 bases at J, with 16 bases in the middle. From germline, CDR1 is MNHNS and CDR2 SASEGT. CDR3 length equals 15 residues. CDR3 sequence: CASSDDNRVGYEQYF. In nucleotides, the CDR3 is TGTGCCAGCAGTGATGATAACAGGGTAGGGTACGAGCAGTACTTC.

The chain is built from TRBV3-1 (or the pseudogene TRBV3-2) and TRBJ2-3, with TRBD1 matching over 9 bases. Germline V gives CDR1 LGHDT, CDR2 YNNKEL (reference sequence). With 3 bases clipped from V and 4 bases from J, the junction kept 11 bases outside the gene matches. This CDR3 has 17 residues. The CDR3 sequence is CASSHLDRGSKPDTQYF. Written as DNA, the CDR3 is TGTGCCAGCAGCCACCTTGACAGGGGGAGTAAGCCAGATACGCAGTATTTT.

This sequence joins TRBV9 and TRBJ1-6, with 12 bases identical to TRBD1. Germline loops: CDR1 SGDLS, CDR2 YYNGEE. CDR3 length: 17 amino acids. J lost 9 bases, V lost 4 bases, and 11 bases had no gene match. CDR3 DNA: TGTGCCAGCAGCCTAGGAGGGACAGGGGGCGAGAGTTCACCCCTCCACTTT. It translates to CASSLGGTGGESSPLHF.

This clone was seen a few times. The chain carries TRBV2 and TRBJ1-3; 8 bases align to TRBD1. The V segment lost 6 bases and the J segment 8 bases; nucleotides outside the gene matches: 9. In germline, CDR1 is SNHLY, CDR2 FYNNEI. This CDR3 is 14 amino acids long. This CDR3 reads CASSLDRGPDTIYF. The CDR3, as DNA: TGTGCCAGCAGCCTAGACAGGGGCCCTGACACCATATATTTT.

The CDR3 sequence is CASTPGPRTRQPQHF. CDR3 DNA sequence: TGTGCCAGTACGCCGGGACCCAGGACGAGACAGCCCCAGCATTTT. The chain carries TRBV7-3 and TRBJ1-5, with a weak D call TRBD1 (5 bases). Germline values: CDR1 SGHTA, CDR2 FQGTGA. The CDR3 length is 15 residues. V was cut by 9 bases and J by 7 bases, with 22 bases left in between. Full variable domain (outside the CDR3, taken from reference TRBV7-3 and TRBJ1-5): GAGVSQTPSNKVTEKGKYVELRCDPISGHTALYWYRQSLGQGPEFLIYFQGTGAADDSGLPNDRFFAVRPEGSVSTLKIQRTERGDSAVYLCASTPGPRTRQPQHFGDGTRLSIL.

This clone was seen a few times. The chain joins TRBV10-2 to TRBJ1-1, with D tentatively TRBD1 (6 bases). V was cut by 0 bases and J by 3 bases, with 20 bases left in between. This CDR3 is 18 amino acids long. Germline lookup yields CDR1 WSHSY and CDR2 SAAADI. CDR3 loop: CASSESSPTQGGDTEAFF. In DNA form, the CDR3 reads TGCGCCAGCAGTGAGTCGAGCCCAACACAGGGAGGGGACACTGAAGCTTTCTTT.

The CDR3 sequence: CASSQENGVAFF. CDR3 coding DNA: TGTGCCAGCAGCCAAGAGAACGGAGTAGCTTTCTTT. This rearrangement joins TRBV3-1 (or the pseudogene TRBV3-2) to TRBJ1-1; D not certain. The germline V gene has CDR1 LGHDT and CDR2 YNNKEL (reference sequence). CDR3 size: 12 residues. Trimming left V 0 bases short and J 10 bases short, with 9 bases between.

This clone was seen more than once but under ten times. This sequence joins TRBV6-5 and TRBJ1-1; no definite D call. The CDR3 loop spans 13 amino acids. V was trimmed by 8 bases and J by 4 bases, leaving 14 bases between them. The germline V gene has CDR1 MNHEY and CDR2 SVGAGI. CDR3 loop: CASRPAGVTEAFF. Written as DNA, the CDR3 is TGTGCCAGCCGGCCAGCGGGCGTCACTGAAGCTTTCTTT.

This clone was counted between two and nine times. V is TRBV9 and J is TRBJ1-1, with a tentative D call TRBD1 (6 bases). V dropped 4 bases and J dropped 1 base, with 17 bases sitting between them. This CDR3 comprises 16 residues. Germline V gene data show CDR1 as SGDLS and CDR2 as YYNGEE. CDR3 coding DNA: TGTGCCAGCAGCCCCCGCGGGAGCAGGGGGAACACTGAAGCTTTCTTT. This encodes CASSPRGSRGNTEAFF.

V usage is TRBV7-5 and J usage is TRBJ1-1; the table's TRBD1 call for D was not verified on the DNA. TRBV7-5 is a documented pseudogene. CDR3 length: 17 residues. CDR3 in amino acids: CVRSLSPGDREATEAFF. CDR3 nucleotide sequence: TGTGTCAGAAGCTTAAGTCCTGGGGACAGGGAGGCAACTGAAGCTTTCTTT.

This chain links TRBV5-1 with TRBJ2-3; D possibly matches TRBD1 or TRBD2 (5 bases each). Trimming shortened V by 5 bases and J by 1 base, and 14 bases separated the two germline ends. Per germline, CDR1 SGHRS and CDR2 YFSETQ. The CDR3 loop spans 15 amino acids. CDR3 nucleotide sequence: TGCGCCAGCAGATCAACGTTGGGGGGCACAGATACGCAGTATTTT. This codes for CASRSTLGGTDTQYF.

The genes are TRBV30 and TRBJ1-4; D may be TRBD1 (5 bases). The V end lost 4 bases, the J end lost 3 bases, and 9 bases lay between the germline ends. CDR3 length: 13 amino acids. CDR1 is GTSNPN and CDR2 is SVGIG in the germline V gene (reference sequence). CDR3: CAWTAGPNEKLFF. The CDR3, as DNA: TGTGCCTGGACGGCGGGGCCTAATGAAAAACTGTTTTTT.

A single count supports this clone. The rearrangement links TRBV30 to TRBJ2-4; D tentatively fits TRBD1 or TRBD2 (6 bases each). The V and J ends lost 0 bases and 2 bases respectively, with 20 bases between them. From germline, CDR1 is GTSNPN and CDR2 SVGIG (reference sequence). The CDR3 extends over 18 amino acids. The CDR3 region is CAWSVLSSGGATKNIQYF. CDR3 in DNA: TGTGCCTGGAGTGTACTAAGTTCCGGGGGCGCGACCAAAAACATTCAGTACTTC. Looking up the rest from reference TRBV30 and TRBJ2-4 gives the full variable domain: SQTIHQWPATLVQPVGSPLSLECTVEGTSNPNLYWYRQAAGRGLQLLFYSVGIGQISSEVPQNLSASRPQDRQFILSSKKLLLSDSGFYLCAWSVLSSGGATKNIQYFGAGTRLSVL.

The J gene is TRBJ1-1, the V gene TRBV10-2; D not certain. V dropped 2 bases and J dropped 1 base, with 8 bases sitting between them. Looked up from germline, CDR1 is WSHSY and CDR2 is SAAADI. This CDR3 comprises 14 residues. The DNA for the CDR3 is TGCGCCAGCAGTGAGAGGCCCGGGAACACTGAAGCTTTCTTT. This translates into CASSERPGNTEAFF.

The gene calls are TRBV30 and TRBJ1-1, with 9 positions matching TRBD1. The CDR3 has 13 amino acids. The germline CDR1 and CDR2 sequences are GTSNPN and SVGIG (reference sequence). V was clipped by 7 bases and J by 5 bases; unmatched bases: 8. The CDR3, as DNA: TGTGCCTCTAATCGGGACAGGGTAACTGAAGCTTTCTTT. Protein: CASNRDRVTEAFF.

This clone has just one count. This chain links TRBV6-5 with TRBJ2-7, with D possibly being TRBD1 (6 bases). Trimming cost V 8 bases and J 1 base, with 6 bases left between them. This CDR3 has 11 residues. Per the germline V gene, CDR1 is MNHEY and CDR2 is SVGAGI. CDR3 nucleotides: TGTGCCAGCGGACAGTCCTACGAGCAGTACGTC. Its protein product is CASGQSYEQYV.